The 18 T cell receptor beta chains below all came from one sample that was sequenced in a study of cytomegalovirus exposure and HLA in healthy donors. Sequenced by immunoSEQ multiplex PCR; TCRdb stores in-frame clones only, minus some. There are 150,000 to 200,000 clones in the sample; about 87% occur only once, and 1.4% lies in the top ten. Sequenced input: PBMCs. These receptors were taken from a young woman in good health and CMV-seronegative.

This chain joins TRBV5-6 and TRBJ2-5; no firm D call. Germline V lookup: CDR1 SGHDT, CDR2 YYEEEE. The CDR3 is 13 amino acids. Trimming took 0 bases from V and 4 from J, leaving 7 bases between them. The CDR3 spells CASSLALRETQYF. The CDR3 region has the DNA TGTGCCAGCAGCTTGGCTCTACGAGAGACCCAGTACTTC.

V usage is TRBV7-8 and J usage is TRBJ1-1; 7 nucleotides agree with TRBD1. J was trimmed by 3 bases and V by 5 bases; bases with no gene match: 6. This CDR3 contains 14 residues. In germline, CDR1 is SGHVS, CDR2 FQNEAQ. CDR3 nucleotide sequence: TGTGCCAGCAGCGAGACGAGGGGGCACACTGAAGCTTTCTTT. This sequence encodes CASSETRGHTEAFF.

V usage is TRBV27 and J usage is TRBJ2-2; 8 nucleotides match TRBD1. The length of the CDR3 is 16 residues. The germline V gene has CDR1 MNHEY and CDR2 SMNVEV (reference sequence). The V gene end was trimmed by 4 bases and the J gene end by 0 bases; junction bases not matched to a gene: 4. DNA of the CDR3: TGTGCCAGCAGTTCTTCAGGGGGCCCGAACACCGGGGAGCTGTTTTTT. As protein: CASSSSGGPNTGELFF.

The V call is TRBV19, the J call TRBJ2-2, with 7 positions matching TRBD2. The CDR3 loop spans 16 amino acids. J lost 3 bases, V lost 3 bases, and 7 bases had no gene match. CDR1 is LNHDA and CDR2 is SQIVND in the germline V gene (reference sequence). The CDR3 DNA sequence: TGTGCCAGTAGTATTGGGCGGGGGATCCACACCGGGGAGCTGTTTTTT. It is translated as CASSIGRGIHTGELFF.

The V and J genes are TRBV5-4 and TRBJ2-7; 11 positions agree with TRBD1. Unmatched junction bases numbered 1, after V lost 2 bases and J lost 0 bases. This CDR3 is built from 15 residues. Germline V gene lookup returns CDR1 SGHNT and CDR2 YYREEE (reference sequence). This chain's CDR3 is CASSFGTGGSYEQYF. The CDR3 nucleotides read TGTGCCAGCAGCTTTGGGACAGGGGGCTCCTACGAGCAGTACTTC.

The rearrangement links TRBV5-1 to TRBJ1-6; TRBD1 aligns across 10 bases. Germline values: CDR1 SGHRS, CDR2 YFSETQ. V lost 2 bases, J lost 8 bases, and 4 bases stayed unmatched. The CDR3 consists of 15 residues. Here the CDR3 DNA reads TGCGCCAGCAGCTTAGTCGGGACAGGGGATTCACCCCTCCACTTT. This codes for CASSLVGTGDSPLHF. The whole variable domain, remainder taken from reference TRBV5-1 and TRBJ1-6, is KAGVTQTPRYLIKTRGQQVTLSCSPISGHRSVSWYQQTPGQGLQFLFEYFSETQRNKGNFPGRFSGRQFSNSRSEMNVSTLELGDSALYLCASSLVGTGDSPLHFGNGTRLTVT.

The chain links TRBV19 to TRBJ2-2; a weak D match, TRBD2 (6 bases). Germline V CDR1 and CDR2: LNHDA, SQIVND (reference sequence). There are 13 residues in the CDR3. V was pared by 6 bases and J by 7 bases, with 12 bases between. In nucleotides, the CDR3 is TGTGCCAGTAGATCGCGGGACCGCGGGGAGCTGTTTTTT. The encoded protein is CASRSRDRGELFF.

J is TRBJ1-1 and V is TRBV5-4; TRBD1 agrees at 7 bases. Germline trimming cut 4 bases from V and 10 bases from J; bases unmatched to any gene: 7. CDR1 is SGHNT and CDR2 is YYREEE in the germline V gene (reference sequence). This CDR3 spans 12 amino acids. The CDR3 spells CASSVPGGGAFF. The CDR3 DNA reads as TGTGCCAGCAGCGTCCCAGGGGGAGGAGCTTTCTTT.

V usage is TRBV11-2 and J usage is TRBJ1-1; tentatively, D is TRBD1 (6 bases). The length of the CDR3 is 11 residues. The germline V and J ends were trimmed by 5 bases and 11 bases, with 12 bases remaining between them. Germline CDR1 SGHAT, CDR2 FQNNGV. The CDR3 region is CASSQQGSAFF. Here the CDR3 DNA reads TGTGCCAGCAGCCAACAGGGTTCGGCTTTCTTT.

The chain employs TRBV15 and TRBJ2-5; D uncertain. Germline V gives CDR1 LNHNV, CDR2 YYDKDF (reference sequence). This CDR3 has 12 amino acids. Trimming removed 9 bases at V and 0 bases at J, with 8 bases between. CDR3 sequence: CATSRYQETQYF. DNA of the CDR3: TGTGCCACATCCAGGTACCAAGAGACCCAGTACTTC. Combining the CDR3 with reference TRBV15 and TRBJ2-5 gives the whole variable domain DAMVIQNPRYQVTQFGKPVTLSCSQTLNHNVMYWYQQKSSQAPKLLFHYYDKDFNNEADTPDNFQSRRPNTSFCFLDIRSPGLGDTAMYLCATSRYQETQYFGPGTRLLVL.

The chain is built from TRBV6-1 and TRBJ1-5; D possibly corresponds to TRBD1 (6 bases). CDR1 is MNHNS and CDR2 is SASEGT in the germline V gene. Deletions cut 10 bases from V and 10 bases from J, with 14 bases between. The CDR3 has 11 amino acids. The CDR3 nucleotides are TGTGCCACCTCGAGACAGGACCCCCAGCATTTT. This sequence encodes CATSRQDPQHF.

The chain combines TRBV6-5 with TRBJ2-1, with 11 bases that match TRBD2. The CDR3 consists of 15 residues. After removal of 5 bases from V and 8 bases from J, the junction contained 8 bases not matched to a gene. From germline, CDR1 is MNHEY and CDR2 SVGAGI. The CDR3 loop is CASSLSGGALHEQFF. In nucleotides, the CDR3 is TGTGCCAGCAGTCTTAGCGGGGGGGCTCTCCATGAGCAGTTCTTC.

The V gene is TRBV5-1, the J gene TRBJ2-1; the match to TRBD2 covers 14 bases. In germline, CDR1 is SGHRS, CDR2 YFSETQ. V lost 0 bases, J lost 5 bases, and 1 base stayed unmatched. The CDR3 has 16 residues. CDR3 bases: TGCGCCAGCAGCTTGGAGGGACTAGCGGGGGACAATGAGCAGTTCTTC. It codes for CASSLEGLAGDNEQFF.

The chain couples TRBV4-2 to TRBJ2-7; 12 bases align to TRBD1. The CDR3 spans 14 residues. Germline CDR1 and CDR2: LGHNA and YNFKEQ. The junction had 4 bases not matched to a gene; V was cut back by 5 bases and J by 5 bases. CDR3 sequence (DNA): TGTGCCAGCAGCACCGGGACAGGGGGCAACGAGCAGTACTTC. Translating it yields CASSTGTGGNEQYF.

The count of this clone is one. The chain carries TRBV4-1 and TRBJ1-1; 10 nucleotides align to TRBD1. The CDR3 has 15 amino acids. Germline CDR1 is MGHRA and CDR2 is YSYEKL. J lost 5 bases, V lost 0 bases, and 3 bases had no gene match. The CDR3 DNA reads TGCGCCAGCAGCCAAGAGGACAGGGGGAGAACTGAAGCTTTCTTT. Translating gives CASSQEDRGRTEAFF.

Written as DNA, the CDR3 is TGTGCCAGCAGCAAACGGGACAGTAACTATGGCTACACCTTC. Its translation is CASSKRDSNYGYTF. V usage is TRBV21-1 and J usage is TRBJ1-2; whether TRBD1, the table's D call, matches the DNA was not checked. TRBV21-1 is noted as a pseudogene. The CDR3 runs to 14 residues.

This clone was recorded only once. In nucleotides, the CDR3 is TGTGCCAGCAGTTTAATCCTAGGGTCAGCGGGTATCGGGGAGCTGTTTTTT. This codes for CASSLILGSAGIGELFF. The rearrangement uses TRBV27 and TRBJ2-2; possible D gene TRBD2, 6 bases. The CDR3 sequence is 17 residues long. The ends were cut back, 2 bases at V and 7 bases at J, with 20 bases in the middle. Germline V gene data show CDR1 as MNHEY and CDR2 as SMNVEV (reference sequence).

J is TRBJ2-5 and V is TRBV4-2; possibly TRBD2 for D (6 bases). Trimming took 0 bases from V and 2 from J, leaving 10 bases between them. Germline V lookup: CDR1 LGHNA, CDR2 YNFKEQ. This CDR3 is 15 amino acids long. DNA for the CDR3: TGTGCCAGCAGCCAAGATATAGGACTACAAGAGACCCAGTACTTC. Its translation: CASSQDIGLQETQYF.